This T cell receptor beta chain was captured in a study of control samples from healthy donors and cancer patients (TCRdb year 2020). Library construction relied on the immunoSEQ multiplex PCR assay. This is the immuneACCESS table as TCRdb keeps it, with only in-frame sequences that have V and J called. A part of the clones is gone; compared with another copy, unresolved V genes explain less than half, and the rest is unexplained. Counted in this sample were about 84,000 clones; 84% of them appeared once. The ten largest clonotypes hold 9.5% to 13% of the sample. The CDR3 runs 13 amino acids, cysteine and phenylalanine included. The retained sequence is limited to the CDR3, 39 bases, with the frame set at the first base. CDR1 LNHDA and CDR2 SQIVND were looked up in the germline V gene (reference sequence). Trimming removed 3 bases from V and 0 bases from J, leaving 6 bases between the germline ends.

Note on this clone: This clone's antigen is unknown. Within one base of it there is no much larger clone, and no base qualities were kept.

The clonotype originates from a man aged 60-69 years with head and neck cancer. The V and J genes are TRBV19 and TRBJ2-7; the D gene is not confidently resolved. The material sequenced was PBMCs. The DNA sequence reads TGTGCCAGTAGTATGAAGATCTCCTACGAGCAGTACTTC. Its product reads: CASSMKISYEQYF.